This T cell receptor beta chain was identified in a study of T cell responses to AZD1222 COVID-19 vaccine. Overall study results and limits: Spike-spanning, vaccine-associated CD4 TCRs were dominant at 160-218 and 743-854. There were repertoire samples only from the period after the peak T cell response.

The CDR3 covers 15 residues. Deletions cut 1 base from V and 8 bases from J, with 15 bases between. Germline V gene data show CDR1 as SGHTA and CDR2 as FQGNSA. Points on this clone: Its specificity is unknown.

This table comes from immunoSEQ multiplex PCR, and its TCRdb copy is limited to in-frame clones, with some not included. The data contain about 190,000 clones, around 90% of them singletons. Sequenced material: peripheral blood, taken on day 0 of AZD1222 vaccination. The origin of this receptor is an adult in good health. The rearrangement links TRBV7-2 to TRBJ2-1; tentatively, D is TRBD1 or TRBD2 (6 bases each). CDR3 sequence (DNA): TGTGCCAGCAGCTTAGGGTTCGGGGGCGGCGATGAGCAGTTCTTC. It yields the protein CASSLGFGGGDEQFF.